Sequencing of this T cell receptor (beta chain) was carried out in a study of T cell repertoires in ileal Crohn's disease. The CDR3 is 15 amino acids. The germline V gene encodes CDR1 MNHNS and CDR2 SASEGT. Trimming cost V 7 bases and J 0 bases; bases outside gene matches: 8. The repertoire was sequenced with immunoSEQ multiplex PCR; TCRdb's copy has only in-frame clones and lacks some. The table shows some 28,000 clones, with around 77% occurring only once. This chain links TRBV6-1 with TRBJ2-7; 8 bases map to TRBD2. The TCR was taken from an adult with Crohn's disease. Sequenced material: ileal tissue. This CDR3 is CASTRERGFSYEQYF. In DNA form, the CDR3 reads TGTGCCAGCACAAGAGAGCGGGGGTTCTCCTACGAGCAGTACTTC.